This TCR beta chain was identified during a study of T cell changes during pregnancy in multiple sclerosis. The germline V gene has CDR1 MNHNY and CDR2 SVGAGI (reference sequence). Between the trimmed V and J ends, which lost 7 bases and 6 bases, there was a span of 8 bases. The length of the CDR3 is 11 residues. The table came from immunoSEQ multiplex PCR; TCRdb's copy has only in-frame clones and leaves some out. The sample has 100,000 to 130,000 clones, under 95% seen once. The chain links TRBV6-6 to TRBJ2-3; perhaps TRBD1 as D (6 bases). The sequence derives from a female donor in good health, enrolled as a control in a pregnancy study. Sequences were derived from peripheral blood, sampled in the third trimester of pregnancy. CDR3 DNA: TGTGCCAGCACTAGGGGGGATACGCAGTATTTT. It specifies CASTRGDTQYF.